The T cell receptor beta chain under discussion was sequenced for a study of blood T cell repertoires in COVID-19. Across the whole study: Samples of COVID-19 (acute and convalescent) were obtained from the United States, Italy and Spain. Sample material is recorded as cDNA or gDNA derived from T cells, B-cell-depleted T cells, or PBMCs.

The Seattle patients joined while their infection was active and were tracked longitudinally afterward. The CDR3 totals 15 residues. Trimming removed 1 base from V and 0 bases from J, with 10 bases in between. Germline-derived CDR1 and CDR2 are SGHNT and YYREEE (reference sequence). In the original workflow: Reference gene primer amplification gave estimated nucleated cell counts. Produced via immunoSEQ multiplex PCR; TCRdb's table is partial and in-frame only. V, J and clone size were drawn from that table, and D and trimming were deduced from the DNA. Of around 18,000 clones detected, around 77% appear once; the ten largest clones hold roughly 15%.

The sample consisted of peripheral blood. The TCR comes from a man in his 70s with COVID-19, enrolled during active disease. The rearrangement joins TRBV5-4 to TRBJ1-2; the D is unclear. As DNA, the CDR3 is TGTGCCAGCAGCTTGCAAGGGAGAACTAACTATGGCTACACCTTC. It specifies CASSLQGRTNYGYTF.